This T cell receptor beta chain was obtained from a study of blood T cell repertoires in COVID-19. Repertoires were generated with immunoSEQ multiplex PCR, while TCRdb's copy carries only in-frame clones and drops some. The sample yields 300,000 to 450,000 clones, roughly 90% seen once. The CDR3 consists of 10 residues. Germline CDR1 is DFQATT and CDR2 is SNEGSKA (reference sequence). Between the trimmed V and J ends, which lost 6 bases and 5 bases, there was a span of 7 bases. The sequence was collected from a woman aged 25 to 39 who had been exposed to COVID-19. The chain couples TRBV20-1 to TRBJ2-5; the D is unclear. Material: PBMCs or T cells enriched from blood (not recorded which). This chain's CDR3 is CSAVGETQYF. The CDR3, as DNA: TGCAGTGCCGTCGGTGAGACCCAGTACTTC.